A selection of T cell receptor beta chains follows, all from one sample in a study of CD8 T cells in Susac syndrome. MiXCR, applied by TCRdb to the immunoSEQ multiplex PCR reads, yields one record per CDR3 protein. The repertoire has 100,000 to 150,000 distinct CDR3 sequences, approximately 79% of them found once; the top ten carry 0.45% to 0.65%. Material: CD8+ T cells from PBMCs. The receptor set was obtained from a human donor with multiple sclerosis. Both conserved end residues are part of each CDR3. The D gene is left open where the match is weak. Expanded clones get a size class; other rows say once, few or many, or leave the size out.

len | abundance | j_gene | v_gene | d_gene | CDR3nt | CDR3aa
13 | few | TRBJ1-5 | TRBV19 | TRBD1 | TGTGCCAGCCGGGACAGCCTCTATCAGCCCCAGCATTTT | CASRDSLYQPQHF
15 | - | TRBJ1-2 | TRBV11-3 | TRBD1 | TGTGCCAGCAGCTTAAGGGACAGGGTAATCTATGGCTACACCTTC | CASSLRDRVIYGYTF
16 | - | TRBJ1-6 | TRBV4-1 | TRBD1 | TGCGCCAGCAGCCGGGACAGGAGCTCCTATAATTCACCCCTCCACTTT | CASSRDRSSYNSPLHF
14 | - | TRBJ2-7 | TRBV5-8 | - | TGTGCCAGCAGCTCCCGGGGGGCCGAGTACGGGCAGTACTTC | CASSSRGAEYGQYF
14 | few | TRBJ2-7 | TRBV5-4 | - | TGTGCCAGCAGCACGGACACCCCAGTGGACGAGCAGTACTTC | CASSTDTPVDEQYF
14 | - | TRBJ2-7 | TRBV12-3/TRBV12-4 | - | TGTGCCAGCAGGGTAGGGGGGTGGATTTACGAGCAGTACTTC | CASRVGGWIYEQYF
18 | - | TRBJ1-2 | TRBV28 | TRBD1 | TGTGCCAGCAGTTTTCGCAAGGGACAGGGGGTTGTCAGCTATGGCTACACCTTC | CASSFRKGQGVVSYGYTF
17 | once | TRBJ2-7 | TRBV10-2 | - | TGCGCCAGCAGTGAGTCGTGGAGGGGACTCCGGGCGGAGGAGCAGTACTTC | CASSESWRGLRAEEQYF
15 | - | TRBJ2-1 | TRBV6-5 | - | TGTGCCAGCAGCCACACGGGTCCCGGTACGGGTGAGCAGTTCTTC | CASSHTGPGTGEQFF
13 | - | TRBJ1-2 | TRBV3-1 | - | TGTGCCAGCAGTGGACCCACTAACTATGGCTACACCTTC | CASSGPTNYGYTF